This entry features one T cell receptor (beta chain) sequence. The data belong to a study of blood T cell repertoires in COVID-19. Study as a whole: Spain, Italy and the United States supplied samples that represented acute and convalescent COVID-19. Sources were T cells, B-cell-depleted T cells, or PBMCs; the material itself was cDNA or gDNA.

Original analysis: Amplification of reference gene primers provided the estimated nucleated cell counts. This table comes from immunoSEQ multiplex PCR, and its TCRdb copy is limited to in-frame clones, with some not included. V and J calls plus clone size are reproduced from that table; the DNA served to infer D and trimming. The sample lists fewer than 250,000 clones, about four fifths occurring once. The origin of this receptor is a woman in her forties or fifties with acute or convalescent COVID-19. The sequenced sample was peripheral blood.

The CDR3 nucleotides are TGTGCCAGCAGCTTAGATTGGCGGACCGGGGAGCTGTTTTTT. The encoded protein is CASSLDWRTGELFF. This sequence joins TRBV7-2 and TRBJ2-2, with D unclear. Germline V gene data show CDR1 as SGHTA and CDR2 as FQGNSA. The germline V and J ends were trimmed by 1 base and 5 bases, with 8 bases remaining between them. The CDR3 runs 14 residues.